A selection of T cell receptor beta chains follows, all from one sample in a study of blood T cell repertoires in COVID-19. Repertoires were generated with immunoSEQ multiplex PCR, while TCRdb's copy carries only in-frame clones and drops some. Of 200,000 to 300,000 clones in the sample, roughly 90% were seen once. The sequenced sample consisted of PBMCs or T cells enriched from blood (not recorded which). These receptors all come from a woman in her twenties or thirties who had recovered from COVID-19. Both conserved end residues are part of each CDR3. The D gene is left open where the match is weak. Where a row states a size, it is once, few, many or the class of an expanded clone; other rows omit it.

>NA|NA|TRBV10-3|TRBJ2-2
CAISDRGGQPGNTGELFF
TGTGCCATCAGTGACCGGGGTGGGCAGCCCGGGAACACCGGGGAGCTGTTTTTT
>NA|TRBD2|TRBV4-3|TRBJ2-1
CASSPSLAGGVNEQFF
TGCGCCAGCAGCCCATCACTAGCGGGAGGGGTCAATGAGCAGTTCTTC
>NA|TRBD1|TRBV6-2/TRBV6-3|TRBJ1-4
CASSYGFDDRGEKLFF
TGTGCCAGCAGTTACGGCTTCGACGACAGGGGTGAAAAACTGTTTTTT
>NA|TRBD1|TRBV28|TRBJ1-1
CASRQQGSNTEAFF
TGTGCCAGCAGACAACAGGGGTCCAACACTGAAGCTTTCTTT
>NA|NA|TRBV30|TRBJ2-3
CAWSFIGEVTDTQYF
TGTGCCTGGAGTTTTATAGGGGAGGTCACAGATACGCAGTATTTT
>NA|NA|TRBV6-5|TRBJ2-2
CASSYSITASGELFF
TGTGCCAGCAGTTACTCGATCACAGCCTCCGGGGAGCTGTTTTTT
>NA|NA|TRBV7-9|TRBJ2-7
CASSLGSGSEQYF
TGTGCCAGCAGCTTAGGGTCAGGATCCGAGCAGTACTTC
>NA|NA|TRBV2|TRBJ2-3
CASSESSDGTQYF
TGTGCCAGCAGTGAAAGTTCCGATGGCACGCAGTATTTT
>NA|NA|TRBV28|TRBJ2-5
CASSLQGWETQYF
TGTGCCAGCAGTTTACAGGGATGGGAGACCCAGTACTTC
>NA|TRBD1|TRBV5-6|TRBJ2-7
CASSLEGQGDSYEQYF
TGTGCCAGCAGCTTGGAGGGACAGGGAGACTCCTACGAGCAGTACTTC
>once|TRBD1|TRBV19|TRBJ1-5
CASSLMSTGGGQPQHF
TGTGCCAGTAGTCTGATGTCGACAGGGGGCGGTCAGCCCCAGCATTTT
>NA|NA|TRBV7-9|TRBJ2-1
CASSLVGGIQIGQFF
TGTGCCAGCAGCTTAGTCGGCGGGATACAAATTGGGCAGTTCTTC
>NA|NA|TRBV28|TRBJ1-1
CASSLLRGGTEAFF
TGTGCCAGCAGTTTATTAAGGGGTGGGACTGAAGCTTTCTTT
>NA|NA|TRBV30|TRBJ1-5
CAWSVQGRGINQPQHF
TGTGCCTGGAGTGTACAGGGTCGCGGAATCAATCAGCCCCAGCATTTT
>NA|NA|TRBV28|TRBJ1-2
CASSLTNYGYTF
TGTGCCAGCAGTTTGACAAACTATGGCTACACCTTC
>NA|NA|TRBV5-1|TRBJ1-1
CASSDDRNWEAFF
TGCGCCAGCAGCGACGACAGGAACTGGGAAGCTTTCTTT
>NA|NA|TRBV12-3/TRBV12-4|TRBJ1-1
CASSQDRYTEAFF
TGTGCCAGCAGCCAGGACAGATACACTGAAGCTTTCTTT
>once|NA|TRBV27|TRBJ2-3
CASSHNTPSTDTQYF
TGTGCCAGCAGTCATAACACACCGAGCACAGATACGCAGTATTTT
>once|NA|TRBV30|TRBJ1-1
CAWGRGLIDTEAFF
TGTGCCTGGGGTCGAGGGTTGATAGACACTGAAGCTTTCTTT
>NA|NA|TRBV27|TRBJ2-3
CASSPQLQYTDTQYF
TGTGCCAGCAGTCCACAATTACAATACACCGATACGCAGTATTTT
>NA|TRBD2|TRBV28|TRBJ2-3
CASTLGLAGLATQYF
TGTGCCAGCACCCTCGGACTAGCGGGGCTTGCTACGCAGTATTTT
>once|NA|TRBV19|TRBJ1-2
CASSIQGSGGYTF
TGTGCCAGTAGTATCCAGGGCTCTGGTGGCTACACCTTC
>NA|NA|TRBV19|TRBJ1-2
CASSFRQGGNYGYTF
TGTGCCAGTAGTTTTCGCCAAGGAGGAAACTATGGCTACACCTTC
>NA|TRBD1|TRBV28|TRBJ1-5
CASSWTGGRIQPQHF
TGTGCCAGCAGCTGGACAGGGGGTCGGATTCAGCCCCAGCATTTT
>NA|NA|TRBV28|TRBJ2-3
CASSYLSTDTQYF
TGTGCCAGCAGTTACCTAAGCACAGATACGCAGTATTTT
>NA|NA|TRBV19|TRBJ1-1
CASNPSGGLNTEAFF
TGTGCCAGTAACCCCAGTGGGGGCCTGAACACTGAAGCTTTCTTT
>NA|NA|TRBV5-1|TRBJ2-7
CASSLGRLSYEQYF
TGCGCCAGCAGCTTGGGCAGATTATCCTACGAGCAGTACTTC
>NA|TRBD2|TRBV6-5|TRBJ2-1
CASSYSTSGSVNEQFF
TGTGCCAGCAGTTACTCGACAAGCGGGAGTGTTAATGAGCAGTTCTTC
>NA|NA|TRBV30|TRBJ1-3
CAWSPGLSSGNTIYF
TGTGCCTGGAGTCCCGGACTGAGCTCTGGAAACACCATATATTTT
>once|TRBD1|TRBV7-9|TRBJ1-4
CASSKGFGGTDNEKLFF
TGTGCCAGCAGCAAGGGGTTTGGCGGGACAGACAATGAAAAACTGTTTTTT
>NA|NA|TRBV30|TRBJ1-5
CAWSVPPGNNQPQHF
TGTGCCTGGAGTGTACCCCCGGGGAACAATCAGCCCCAGCATTTT
>NA|TRBD1|TRBV5-1|TRBJ1-2
CASSPGTGNVLSGYTF
TGCGCCAGCAGCCCCGGGACAGGGAATGTTCTCTCTGGCTACACCTTC
>NA|NA|TRBV20-1|TRBJ2-7
CSASKTLIRGNLAYEQYF
TGCAGTGCTAGTAAAACCCTAATACGAGGGAACTTGGCCTACGAGCAGTACTTC
>once|TRBD1|TRBV7-9|TRBJ1-2
CASSISGTDYGYTF
TGTGCCAGCAGCATTTCCGGGACAGACTATGGCTACACCTTC
>NA|NA|TRBV19|TRBJ1-1
CASITHRNTEAFF
TGTGCCAGTATTACTCACCGGAACACTGAAGCTTTCTTT
>NA|NA|TRBV3-1/TRBV3-2|TRBJ2-7
CASSQDRFSYEQYF
TGTGCCAGCAGCCAAGACAGGTTCTCCTACGAGCAGTACTTC
>NA|TRBD2|TRBV28|TRBJ2-1
CASSLRRGGDEQFF
TGTGCCAGCAGTTTAAGGCGCGGGGGGGATGAGCAGTTCTTC
>NA|TRBD2|TRBV7-2|TRBJ2-2
CASSPSGSRVGELFF
TGTGCCAGCAGTCCGAGCGGGAGCAGGGTCGGGGAGCTGTTTTTT
>NA|NA|TRBV28|TRBJ2-2
CASSFTVGRGMELFF
TGTGCCAGCAGTTTTACGGTTGGGAGGGGGATGGAGCTGTTTTTT
>NA|NA|TRBV20-1|TRBJ1-4
CSASVWRGPNEKLFF
TGCAGTGCTAGTGTATGGCGGGGTCCGAATGAAAAACTGTTTTTT
>NA|NA|TRBV15|TRBJ2-3
CATSRVLANTQYF
TGTGCCACCAGCAGAGTCTTAGCGAATACGCAGTATTTT
>NA|NA|TRBV7-2|TRBJ1-4
CASSPDGTTNEKLFF
TGTGCCAGCAGCCCAGACGGGACAACTAATGAAAAACTGTTTTTT
>NA|TRBD2|TRBV13|TRBJ2-7
CASSLPPTSGTTSYEQYF
TGTGCCAGCAGCTTGCCCCCGACTAGCGGGACCACTTCCTACGAGCAGTACTTC
>NA|NA|TRBV7-2|TRBJ2-7
CASSTLTPSEQYF
TGTGCCAGCAGCACCCTGACTCCGTCCGAGCAGTACTTC
>NA|NA|TRBV6-5|TRBJ1-3
CASSLSGVSGNTIYF
TGTGCCAGCAGTTTATCAGGGGTTTCTGGAAACACCATATATTTT
>NA|NA|TRBV10-3|TRBJ1-2
CAISQGSTSGYTF
TGTGCCATCAGCCAGGGATCTACCTCGGGCTACACCTTC
>NA|NA|TRBV15|TRBJ2-5
CATSRSTGPGETQYF
TGTGCCACCAGCAGGTCGACAGGCCCGGGGGAGACCCAGTACTTC
>NA|NA|TRBV5-6|TRBJ1-1
CASSWSDRINTEAFF
TGTGCCAGCAGCTGGTCAGACAGAATCAACACTGAAGCTTTCTTT
>NA|TRBD2|TRBV13|TRBJ2-7
CASSFPAGGREQYF
TGTGCCAGCAGCTTCCCAGCGGGAGGCCGGGAGCAGTACTTC
>NA|TRBD1|TRBV4-2|TRBJ1-1
CASSQDKDRGVEAFF
TGTGCCAGCAGCCAAGATAAGGACAGGGGAGTGGAAGCTTTCTTT
>once|TRBD2|TRBV10-3|TRBJ2-2
CAISAPPGLAGANTGELFF
TGTGCCATCAGTGCACCTCCGGGACTAGCGGGAGCAAACACCGGGGAGCTGTTTTTT
>once|TRBD2|TRBV3-1/TRBV3-2|TRBJ2-2
CASSPSRAGGSNTGELFF
TGTGCCAGCAGCCCGTCCCGAGCGGGAGGGTCAAACACCGGGGAGCTGTTTTTT
>NA|NA|TRBV7-7|TRBJ1-1
CASSPTTGSNEAFF
TGTGCTAGCAGCCCAACGACGGGATCAAATGAAGCTTTCTTT
>NA|NA|TRBV7-2|TRBJ2-5
CASSLYAGRQETQYF
TGTGCCAGCAGCTTATATGCGGGGAGGCAAGAGACCCAGTACTTC